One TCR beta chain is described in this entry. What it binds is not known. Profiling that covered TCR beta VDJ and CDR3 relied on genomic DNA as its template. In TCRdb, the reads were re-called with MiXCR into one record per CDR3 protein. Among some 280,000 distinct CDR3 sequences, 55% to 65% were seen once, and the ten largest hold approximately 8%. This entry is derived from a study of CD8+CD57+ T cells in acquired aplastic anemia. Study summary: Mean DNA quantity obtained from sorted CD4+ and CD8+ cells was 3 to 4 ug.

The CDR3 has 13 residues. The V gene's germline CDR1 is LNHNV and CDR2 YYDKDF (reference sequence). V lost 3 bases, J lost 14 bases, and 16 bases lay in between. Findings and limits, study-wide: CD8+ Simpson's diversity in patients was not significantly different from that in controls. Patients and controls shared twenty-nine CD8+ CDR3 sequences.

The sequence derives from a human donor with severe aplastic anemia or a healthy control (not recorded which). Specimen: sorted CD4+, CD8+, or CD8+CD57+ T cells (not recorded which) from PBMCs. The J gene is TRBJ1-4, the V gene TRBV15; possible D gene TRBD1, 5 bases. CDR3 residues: CATSSDQGGWLFF. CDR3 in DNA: TGTGCCACCAGCAGCGACCAGGGAGGCTGGCTGTTTTTT.